A selection of T cell receptor beta chains follows, all from one sample in a study of T-cell reconstitution after alpha-beta-depleted transplantation in children. TCRdb fed the PCR reads into MiXCR, producing one record per CDR3 protein. The repertoire includes roughly 100,000 distinct CDR3 sequences, 6% of them detected once, and 6.1% sits in the top ten. The sequencing used PBMCs, mostly from graft donor cells, collected 60 days after TCRalphabeta/CD19-depleted stem cell transplant. Receptor source: a female patient aged 2-15 years who had a stem cell transplant for Fanconi anemia, so the T cells may come from the graft donor. The CDR3 runs from the conserved cysteine through the conserved F or W. Each record gives: J gene, D gene, V gene, clone size, CDR3 DNA, CDR3 protein. D genes are given only for firm matches. Part of the rows lack a size; the others show once, few, many or a class for expanded clones.

TRBJ2-1 TRBD1 TRBV29-1 many TGCAGCGTTGGTCGACAGGGCCCTTACAATGAGCAGTTCTTC CSVGRQGPYNEQFF
TRBJ1-2 - TRBV19 many TGTGCCAGTAGTATCACCCCAACAGGGACCTATGGCTACACCTTC CASSITPTGTYGYTF
TRBJ2-3 - TRBV5-1 - TGCGCCAGCAGCTGGACTATAAGGGATACGCAGTATTTT CASSWTIRDTQYF
TRBJ1-1 TRBD1 TRBV7-9 few TGTGCCAGCAGCTTGGGACAGGCTGGCGCTGAAGCTTTCTTT CASSLGQAGAEAFF
TRBJ2-7 TRBD2 TRBV5-1 many TGCGCCAGCAGCGTTAGCGGGAGCTCCTACGAGCAGTACTTC CASSVSGSSYEQYF
TRBJ2-1 TRBD1 TRBV7-3 - TGTGCCAGCAGCCGAATTCCGGGACAGGGGGCGGGTGAGCAGTTCTTC CASSRIPGQGAGEQFF
TRBJ2-3 TRBD2 TRBV28 many TGTGCCAGCGGGACTAGCGGGAGGGCCACAGATACGCAGTATTTT CASGTSGRATDTQYF
TRBJ2-3 - TRBV4-2 once TGTGCCAGCAGCCAAGATGCCAAATATACGCAGTATTTT CASSQDAKYTQYF
TRBJ2-7 - TRBV27 few TGTGCCAGCAGTTTAGAAAGGGACGTTATATACTTC CASSLERDVIYF
TRBJ2-1 - TRBV11-2 many TGTGCCAGCAGCTTGCACGCAATCCGGGAGACCCCTTACAATGAGCAGTTCTTC CASSLHAIRETPYNEQFF
TRBJ1-1 - TRBV5-1 many TGCGCCAGCAGCACCTGGACAGAGAACACTGAAGCTTTCTTT CASSTWTENTEAFF
TRBJ2-7 - TRBV10-2 - TGCGCCACCCGGGACTCGGCGACCTACGAGCAGTACTTC CATRDSATYEQYF
TRBJ2-2 TRBD2 TRBV12-3/TRBV12-4 many TGTGCCAGCAGGCTAGCGGGAGCGAACACCGGGGAGCTGTTTTTT CASRLAGANTGELFF
TRBJ2-4 TRBD2 TRBV12-3/TRBV12-4 many TGTGCCAGCAGTTTAACTAGCGTACCGAAAAACATTCAGTACTTC CASSLTSVPKNIQYF
TRBJ2-1 - TRBV3-1 many TGTGCCAGCAGCCAAGAGGGAGCTTCGCGCTACAATGAGCAGTTCTTC CASSQEGASRYNEQFF
TRBJ2-7 - TRBV29-1 many TGCAGCGTTGTCACAGGAACGATCGAGCAGTACTTC CSVVTGTIEQYF
TRBJ2-1 TRBD2 TRBV5-8 many TGTGCCAGCAGCCATCGACTAGCGGCCTCCTACAATGAGCAGTTCTTC CASSHRLAASYNEQFF
TRBJ2-7 - TRBV27 - TGTGCCAGCAGTTTGAGAGGGTCGAGCTCCTACGAGCAGTACTTC CASSLRGSSSYEQYF
TRBJ2-7 TRBD1 TRBV3-1 few TGTGCCAGCAGCCTTCGACAGGGATTGGAGCAGTACTTC CASSLRQGLEQYF
TRBJ2-7 TRBD1 TRBV28 many TGTGCCAGCACCCAACAGGGGTGGGAGCAGTACTTC CASTQQGWEQYF
TRBJ2-2 - TRBV15 few TGTGCCACCAGTTTCCCGGGGGAGCCCCCCGGGGAGCTGTTTTTT CATSFPGEPPGELFF
TRBJ2-1 - TRBV28 many TGTGCCAGCAGTTCCTCGGCCCTGGAGCAGTTCTTC CASSSSALEQFF
TRBJ2-3 TRBD2 TRBV5-1 many TGCGCCAGCAGCGTCGGGGGGGCCTCAGATACGCAGTATTTT CASSVGGASDTQYF
TRBJ2-1 - TRBV12-3/TRBV12-4 many TGTGCCAGCAGTTTATCCGTAGCGTTGAATGAGCAGTTCTTC CASSLSVALNEQFF
TRBJ2-1 - TRBV27 many TGTGCCAGCAGTTTAGGGTTAGCCGCGGGTTGGAGTACTGAGCAGTTCTTC CASSLGLAAGWSTEQFF
TRBJ2-2 TRBD2 TRBV7-9 few TGTGCCAGCAGCTCAAGCGGGGGGGTTGACACCGGGGAGCTGTTTTTT CASSSSGGVDTGELFF
TRBJ2-5 TRBD1 TRBV5-1 - TGCGCCAGCAGCTTGGCCCCAGGGGGCACGCTATACTTACAAGAGACCCAGTACTTC CASSLAPGGTLYLQETQYF
TRBJ1-2 - TRBV7-9 few TGTGCCAGCACGCAGACGGTGAACTATGGCTACACCTTC CASTQTVNYGYTF
TRBJ1-1 - TRBV5-1 few TGCGCCAGCAGACAGGGCCTCAATGCCGACGTTATGAACACTGAAGCTTTCTTT CASRQGLNADVMNTEAFF
TRBJ2-3 - TRBV7-3 many TGTGCCAGCAGCTTACGGGGCCCCGGAGGGATAGATACGCAGTATTTT CASSLRGPGGIDTQYF
TRBJ2-5 - TRBV12-3/TRBV12-4 many TGTGCCAGCAGACTCAGGGGATTTGAGACCCAGTACTTC CASRLRGFETQYF
TRBJ2-1 TRBD2 TRBV3-1 - TGTGCCAGCAGCCAATGGGGACTATCGGGTGCCAATCATGAGCAGTTCTTC CASSQWGLSGANHEQFF
TRBJ1-2 - TRBV29-1 - TGCAGCGTTGACTCGCAGGTCCAAGGCTATGGCTACACCTTC CSVDSQVQGYGYTF
TRBJ2-3 TRBD1 TRBV24-1 - TGTGGCACCAGTGACCGTAACAGGGGGCCCCTATCCCGTTCTAGCACAGATACGCAGTATTTT CGTSDRNRGPLSRSSTDTQYF
TRBJ2-1 TRBD2 TRBV6-4 - TGTGCCAGCAGTGACGCTAGCGGGAGCGGCAATGAGCAGTTCTTC CASSDASGSGNEQFF
TRBJ2-1 - TRBV10-3 many TGTGCCATCAGTAGGTCTGGGAGCTCCTACAATGAGCAGTTCTTC CAISRSGSSYNEQFF
TRBJ2-2 - TRBV2 many TGTGCCAGCAGGGAAGACAGTTACACCGGGGAGCTGTTTTTT CASREDSYTGELFF
TRBJ2-1 TRBD2 TRBV4-2 many TGTGCCAGCAGCCAAATCTGGTTAGCGGGAGGAGCCTACAATGAGCAGTTCTTC CASSQIWLAGGAYNEQFF
TRBJ2-4 - TRBV5-1 many TGCGCCAGCAGCCCTCAGGGAGTCAAAAACATTCAGTACTTC CASSPQGVKNIQYF
TRBJ2-7 TRBD1 TRBV5-1 many TGCGCCAGCAGCTTGCATGGACAGGGCTCCTACGAGCAGTACTTC CASSLHGQGSYEQYF
TRBJ2-1 TRBD2 TRBV15 - TGTGCCACCAGCAGGTTTAGCGGGAGCTCCTACAATGAGCAGTTCTTC CATSRFSGSSYNEQFF
TRBJ2-7 TRBD2 TRBV7-6 few TGTGCCAGCAGCTTAGTTGGTAGCGGGTCCTACGAGCAGTACTTC CASSLVGSGSYEQYF
TRBJ2-7 - TRBV5-1 few TGCGCCAGCAGCTTGGCAGACCCCTCTACCGAGCAGTACTTC CASSLADPSTEQYF
TRBJ2-2 - TRBV4-1 many TGCGCCAGCAGCCAGCCTGCCGGGACCGGGGAGCTGTTTTTT CASSQPAGTGELFF
TRBJ1-6 TRBD1 TRBV5-6 few TGTGCCAGCGGGACAGCCCATAATTCACCCCTCCACTTT CASGTAHNSPLHF
TRBJ2-3 - TRBV6-2/TRBV6-3 - TGTGCCAGCAGTCGCGGGGGCCGCATCGTTTTT CASSRGGRIVF
TRBJ2-1 - TRBV5-1 many TGCGCCAGCAGCTTGTTCCGAAACAATGAGCAGTTCTTC CASSLFRNNEQFF
TRBJ1-5 - TRBV20-1 many TGCAGTGCTAGGGACAGTTATTATAGCAATCAGCCCCAGCATTTT CSARDSYYSNQPQHF
TRBJ2-4 - TRBV5-1 many TGCGCCAGCAGCTTGGAACACTCCAGGGACACCTTAGCCAAAAACATTCAGTACTTC CASSLEHSRDTLAKNIQYF
TRBJ2-3 TRBD1 TRBV5-1 many TGCGCCAGCAGCTTGACAGGGGGCGCAGATACGCAGTATTTT CASSLTGGADTQYF
TRBJ2-1 - TRBV20-1 many TGCAGTGCCCTACCGAGCGGACGCTCCTACAATGAGCAGTTCTTC CSALPSGRSYNEQFF
TRBJ2-2 TRBD1 TRBV7-2 many TGTGCCAGCAACCAGGGACAGCCCACCGGGGAGCTGTTTTTT CASNQGQPTGELFF
TRBJ2-1 TRBD2 TRBV7-2 many TGTGCCAGCAGCTTAGTGGGGACTAGAAGGGTCCACAATGAGCAGTTCTTC CASSLVGTRRVHNEQFF
TRBJ2-4 - TRBV28 many TGTGCCAGCACGCTTAGACCGGGACTAGCCAAAAACATTCAGTACTTC CASTLRPGLAKNIQYF
TRBJ2-5 TRBD2 TRBV6-2/TRBV6-3 many TGTGCCAGCAGTTACCGAGGACTAGCGGGAGATACGGTGGAGACCCAGTACTTC CASSYRGLAGDTVETQYF
TRBJ2-7 - TRBV6-2/TRBV6-3 - TGTGCCAGCACCAGGGAGGTTCCGGGACTGCAATCTTACGAGCAGTACTTC CASTREVPGLQSYEQYF
TRBJ2-3 - TRBV4-2 - TGTGCCAGCAGCCAACCCAACGGGGTTGTAGATACGCAGTATTTT CASSQPNGVVDTQYF
TRBJ1-1 TRBD1 TRBV12-3/TRBV12-4 - TGTGCCAGCAGTCTCTGGACAGGGGGGACCTTCATGAACACTGAAGCTTTCTTT CASSLWTGGTFMNTEAFF
TRBJ1-4 - TRBV5-1 few TGCGCCAGCAGCTTGGGGCTTGCAACTAATGAAAAACTGTTTTTT CASSLGLATNEKLFF